A selection of T cell receptor beta chains follows, all from one sample in a study of T-cell reconstitution after alpha-beta-depleted transplantation in children. TCRdb re-called the PCR reads through MiXCR, storing one row per CDR3 protein. This sample has around 270,000 distinct CDR3 sequences; roughly a tenth occur once, and the top ten carry just under 7.5%. Sequenced here: PBMCs, sampled before TCRalphabeta/CD19-depleted stem cell transplant. The receptors come from a boy younger than two with acute myeloid leukemia, due to receive a stem cell transplant. The CDR3 runs from the conserved cysteine through the conserved F or W. A D gene is named only where the DNA matches it firmly.

>NA|TRBV27
CAGAETQYF
>NA|TRBV15
CATNPGRASTDTQYF
>NA|TRBV24-1
CATSAPRSSYNEQFF
>NA|TRBV7-3
CASSLRGKQETQYF
>TRBD2|TRBV15
CATSRGWLAAGTQYF
>TRBD1|TRBV5-1
CASSLTDRGNSPLHF
>TRBD1|TRBV7-9
CASSPRDRVYEQYF
>NA|TRBV5-1
CASSLDRGAGELFF
>NA|TRBV29-1
CSVERDWRNGYTF
>TRBD1|TRBV6-1
CASSDRGRFYEQYF
>NA|TRBV4-3
CASSQGTGPGNTIYF
>TRBD1|TRBV28
CASSGQGGYGYTF
>NA|TRBV20-1
CSVPNNVYGYTF
>TRBD2|TRBV20-1
CSAPTSGPETQYF
>NA|TRBV12-3/TRBV12-4
CASSLRQNNSPLHF
>TRBD1|TRBV6-5
CASSFDREYSYNEQFF
>NA|TRBV7-2
CASSPSTGSSYNEQFF
>TRBD2|TRBV28
CASDAGLARNEQFF
>NA|TRBV20-1
CSASGRHTGELFF
>NA|TRBV20-1
CSARDGLGASMNTEAFF
>NA|TRBV19
CASSIMRGNTGELFF
>NA|TRBV28
CASSLGREAFF
>NA|TRBV7-3
CASSLDGGNTEAFF
>TRBD2|TRBV9
CASSPRTGGAGNEQFF
>NA|TRBV5-1
CASSLESPYEQYF
>NA|TRBV20-1
CSARRRGNPYNEQFF
>NA|TRBV7-9
CASSPGQPSGANVLTF
>NA|TRBV12-3/TRBV12-4
CASSLPANRTYEQYF
>NA|TRBV5-1
CASSWDWMSYEQYF
>NA|TRBV7-2
CASSLAWVDNSPLHF
>NA|TRBV28
CASSFGIYEQYF
>TRBD1|TRBV20-1
CSARLGQGNPGANVLTF
>TRBD2|TRBV12-3/TRBV12-4
CASSFSPGTSLANEQFF
>NA|TRBV28
CASSLNAQETQYF
>NA|TRBV28
CASTPASDTQYF
>NA|TRBV5-1
CASEQGNLPGTEAFF
>TRBD1|TRBV7-9
CASSYTGTGVTGELFF
>TRBD1|TRBV18
CASSPGVHPGQRPVSYEQYF
>NA|TRBV25-1
CASSDDYGYTF
>TRBD2|TRBV6-1
CASRPITSGRINEQFF
>TRBD2|TRBV20-1
CSARGGGRGTNEQFF
>NA|TRBV28
CACRPTVNSNQPQHF
>NA|TRBV5-1
CASSSPPGSSEQFF
>TRBD1|TRBV19
CASSIRDRATSRTDTQYF
>TRBD1|TRBV11-3
CASSLDSTGDTF
>NA|TRBV6-5
CASSYGREQYF
>NA|TRBV29-1
CSVERGDVDEQYF